This entry lists 27 T cell receptor beta chains sequenced from one sample in a study of cytomegalovirus exposure and HLA in healthy donors. PCR was performed using 60 Vbeta and 13 Jbeta primers. Sequencing was performed with immunoSEQ multiplex PCR; in TCRdb, only in-frame clones are kept and a portion is missing. This table holds about 150,000 clones, about four fifths found once. The sample consisted of PBMCs. The source of these receptors is a male donor in good health and CMV-seronegative.

This clone was observed a few times. The rearrangement links TRBV27 to TRBJ1-1; tentatively, D is TRBD1 (6 bases). From germline, CDR1 is MNHEY and CDR2 SMNVEV (reference sequence). The CDR3 spans 14 residues. V lost 6 bases, J lost 9 bases, and 20 bases lay in between. DNA for the CDR3: TGTGCCAGCAGGGGAAACCGGGACACCACCCAAGCTTTCTTT. This encodes CASRGNRDTTQAFF.

This clone was observed once. The CDR3 loop reads CASRKGVDSYNEQFF. The DNA of the CDR3 is TGTGCCAGCAGAAAGGGGGTAGACTCCTACAATGAGCAGTTCTTC. This sequence joins TRBV28 and TRBJ2-1; tentative D call: TRBD1 (6 bases). The V gene lost 6 bases and the J gene lost 0 bases, with 12 bases spanning the gap. This CDR3 comprises 15 residues. Per the germline V gene, CDR1 is MDHEN and CDR2 is SYDVKM. The full variable domain, rest sourced from reference TRBV28 and TRBJ2-1, is DVKVTQSSRYLVKRTGEKVFLECVQDMDHENMFWYRQDPGLGLRLIYFSYDVKMKEKGDIPEGYSVSREKKERFSLILESASTNQTSMYLCASRKGVDSYNEQFFGPGTRLTVL.

The gene calls are TRBV27 and TRBJ1-5, with 7 bases identical to TRBD1. The junction had 5 bases not matched to a gene; V was cut back by 4 bases and J by 2 bases. Germline V gene sequence: CDR1 MNHEY, CDR2 SMNVEV (reference sequence). This CDR3 has 15 amino acids. The CDR3 DNA follows: TGTGCCAGCAGTTCGCGGACAGGCGGCAATCAGCCCCAGCATTTT. Translated: CASSSRTGGNQPQHF.

This chain uses TRBV13 with TRBJ2-2; 9 positions match TRBD1. Germline V gene data show CDR1 as PRHDT and CDR2 as FYEKMQ (reference sequence). CDR3 length: 16 amino acids. The V gene end was trimmed by 4 bases and the J gene end by 3 bases; junction bases not matched to a gene: 6. The CDR3 protein is CASSSGGQGYTGELFF. The CDR3 DNA is TGTGCCAGCAGCTCCGGGGGACAGGGTTACACCGGGGAGCTGTTTTTT.

The rearrangement uses TRBV5-1 and TRBJ2-5; D uncertain. V lost 7 bases to trimming and J lost 2 bases, with 21 bases between them. This CDR3 has 16 residues. Germline values: CDR1 SGHRS, CDR2 YFSETQ. Here the CDR3 reads CASSPKEPQKQETQYF. The DNA for the CDR3 is TGCGCCAGCTCCCCCAAAGAACCCCAGAAACAAGAGACCCAGTACTTC.

The chain employs TRBV11-2 and TRBJ2-3; tentatively, D is TRBD2 (7 bases). CDR3 length equals 16 residues. The germline CDR1 and CDR2 sequences are SGHAT and FQNNGV. V lost 8 bases and J lost 5, with 23 bases in between. The CDR3 nucleotides are TGTGCCAGCGGAACCCTAGGGGGGGCTGAGGGAGATACGCAGTATTTT. Its translation: CASGTLGGAEGDTQYF.

This clone was seen a single time. This chain joins TRBV19 and TRBJ2-2; 7 nucleotides agree with TRBD1. This CDR3 has 15 residues. Losses at the gene ends were 5 bases for V and 0 bases for J; bases not matched to a gene: 3. The V gene's germline CDR1 is LNHDA and CDR2 SQIVND (reference sequence). The CDR3 is CASSAGTANTGELFF. The DNA for the CDR3 is TGTGCCAGTAGTGCCGGGACAGCGAACACCGGGGAGCTGTTTTTT.

The chain has TRBV18 and TRBJ2-7; 9 nucleotides match TRBD1. The trim removed 8 bases at V and 5 bases at J, leaving 4 bases unmatched. The length of the CDR3 is 12 residues. Germline CDR1 KGHSH, CDR2 LQKENI. In DNA form, the CDR3 reads TGTGCCAGCCGACAGGGGGTAAACGAGCAGTACTTC. Translating it yields CASRQGVNEQYF.

This clone was detected a few times. The rearrangement uses TRBV18 and TRBJ2-4; perhaps TRBD1 as D (5 bases). V lost 2 bases to trimming and J lost 6 bases, with 11 bases between them. Germline V lookup: CDR1 KGHSH, CDR2 LQKENI. This CDR3 has 14 amino acids. The CDR3 protein is CASSPRQSGNIQYF. The CDR3 nucleotides are TGTGCCAGCTCACCAAGACAGTCCGGAAACATTCAGTACTTC.

The chain carries TRBV19 and TRBJ1-1; weak D call: TRBD1 (5 bases). Germline V CDR1 and CDR2: LNHDA, SQIVND (reference sequence). This CDR3 contains 14 residues. Trimming removed 3 bases from V and 1 base from J, with 9 bases in between. In DNA, the CDR3 is TGTGCCAGTAGTATCGAAAGGGGGAACACTGAAGCTTTCTTT. Its translation: CASSIERGNTEAFF.

The chain employs TRBV29-1 and TRBJ2-7, with D possibly matching TRBD2 (6 bases). Germline V gene sequence: CDR1 SQVTM, CDR2 ANQGSEA. Trimming removed 3 bases from V and 5 bases from J, with 20 bases in between. CDR3 length equals 15 residues. CDR3 DNA: TGCAGCGTTGATGCATGGCTGAGGGGAGGACACGAGCAGTACTTC. Protein sequence: CSVDAWLRGGHEQYF.

The chain carries TRBV6-6 and TRBJ1-5; no clear D gene. V was trimmed by 8 bases and J by 0 bases, leaving 5 bases between them. The germline gives CDR1 MNHNY, CDR2 SVGAGI (reference sequence). There are 12 residues in the CDR3. The CDR3 loop reads CASADSNQPQHF. CDR3 nucleotides: TGTGCCAGCGCAGATAGCAATCAGCCCCAGCATTTT.

V usage is TRBV27 and J usage is TRBJ2-1; maybe TRBD2 (5 bases). Germline CDR1 reads MNHEY; CDR2 reads SMNVEV (reference sequence). The V end lost 5 bases, the J end lost 5 bases, and 7 bases lay between the germline ends. The CDR3 consists of 12 residues. For the CDR3, the DNA is TGTGCCAGCAGTCAGCGGAACAATGAGCAGTTCTTC. Protein product: CASSQRNNEQFF.

V gene TRBV5-5 combines with J gene TRBJ2-7; 11 bases align to TRBD1. The J segment lost 5 bases and the V segment lost 0 bases, leaving 7 bases of the junction unmatched. The germline CDR1 and CDR2 sequences are SGHKS and YYEKEE (reference sequence). CDR3 length: 16 residues. CDR3 loop: CASSLALGTGGNEQYF. The DNA of the CDR3 is TGTGCCAGCAGCTTGGCCTTAGGGACAGGGGGGAACGAGCAGTACTTC.

V usage is TRBV19 and J usage is TRBJ2-7, with D possibly TRBD2 on 5 matching bases. The germline V and J ends were trimmed by 7 bases and 1 base, with 8 bases remaining between them. CDR1 and CDR2 (germline): LNHDA, SQIVND (reference sequence). This CDR3 contains 12 residues. CDR3 region: CASKGESYEQYF. CDR3 nucleotide sequence: TGTGCCAGTAAGGGAGAATCCTACGAGCAGTACTTC. Complete variable domain (other parts from reference TRBV19 and TRBJ2-7): DGGITQSPKYLFRKEGQNVTLSCEQNLNHDAMYWYRQDPGQGLRLIYYSQIVNDFQKGDIAEGYSVSREKKESFPLTVTSAQKNPTAFYLCASKGESYEQYFGPGTRLTVT.

This clone was detected once. The chain links TRBV18 to TRBJ2-1; perhaps TRBD2 as D (7 bases). Looked up from germline, CDR1 is KGHSH and CDR2 is LQKENI. The CDR3 contains 14 residues. The V end was cut by 0 bases, the J end by 9 bases, with 12 bases between. CDR3 nucleotides: TGTGCCAGCTCACCACCAGGGGGGAGGGGTGAGCAGTTCTTC. Protein sequence: CASSPPGGRGEQFF.

The chain is built from TRBV20-1 and TRBJ2-7; D is unresolved. The germline V and J ends were trimmed by 0 bases and 3 bases, with 3 bases remaining between them. The CDR3 is made up of 11 amino acids. CDR1 is DFQATT and CDR2 is SNEGSKA in the germline V gene (reference sequence). The CDR3: CSARDLYEQYF. CDR3 DNA sequence: TGCAGTGCTAGAGATCTCTACGAGCAGTACTTC.

The chain carries TRBV7-8 and TRBJ2-3, with D maybe TRBD1 (8 bases). The CDR3 covers 15 residues. The V and J ends lost 2 bases and 3 bases respectively, with 12 bases between them. From germline, CDR1 is SGHVS and CDR2 FQNEAQ. This chain's CDR3 is CASSLTGGGTDTQYF. The CDR3 DNA follows: TGTGCCAGCAGCTTAACAGGGGGAGGGACAGATACGCAGTATTTT.

The V call is TRBV21-1, the J call TRBJ2-7; the table gives TRBD2 as D, unverified against the DNA. TRBV21-1 is described as a pseudogene. The CDR3 is made up of 17 amino acids. CDR3: CASSKEKGTVGLYEQYF. The CDR3 bases are TGTGCCAGCAGCAAGGAGAAGGGCACGGTGGGACTCTACGAGCAGTACTTC.

The chain has TRBV10-3 and TRBJ2-7; 9 bases fit TRBD1. Germline CDR1 is ENHRY and CDR2 is SYGVKD. V lost 2 bases to trimming and J lost 4 bases; unmatched junction nucleotides: 3. CDR3 length equals 14 residues. The CDR3 DNA reads as TGTGCCATCAGTGAGGGACAGGGGCTATACGAGCAGTACTTC. It codes for CAISEGQGLYEQYF.

The table lists this clone with a few counts. The rearrangement joins TRBV13 to TRBJ1-1; 7 bases match TRBD1. J was trimmed by 0 bases and V by 2 bases; bases with no gene match: 6. CDR3 size: 16 residues. CDR1 PRHDT and CDR2 FYEKMQ come from the germline V gene (reference sequence). CDR3 loop: CASSLPTGELNTEAFF. CDR3 nucleotides: TGTGCCAGCAGCTTACCAACAGGGGAGCTGAACACTGAAGCTTTCTTT. The whole variable domain, remainder taken from reference TRBV13 and TRBJ1-1, is AAGVIQSPRHLIKEKRETATLKCYPIPRHDTVYWYQQGPGQDPQFLISFYEKMQSDKGSIPDRFSAQQFSDYHSELNMSSLELGDSALYFCASSLPTGELNTEAFFGQGTRLTVV.

The rearrangement links TRBV20-1 to TRBJ1-1; D gene unclear. The CDR3 length is 10 residues. The germline CDR1 and CDR2 sequences are DFQATT and SNEGSKA (reference sequence). CDR3 nucleotide sequence: TGCAGCCTAGGTGGCACTGAAGCTTTCTTT. It specifies CSLGGTEAFF.

The chain combines TRBV11-2 with TRBJ2-7; D is possibly TRBD1 (6 bases). Germline V gives CDR1 SGHAT, CDR2 FQNNGV. Trimming shortened V by 3 bases and J by 1 base, and 10 bases separated the two germline ends. CDR3 size: 14 residues. The CDR3 DNA follows: TGTGCCAGCAGCTTCGGGACACCTTCCTACGAGCAGTACTTC. Encoded protein: CASSFGTPSYEQYF.

The chain has TRBV4-1 and TRBJ1-4; D gene unclear. Trimming removed 4 bases from V and 3 bases from J, with 9 bases in between. The CDR3 loop spans 14 amino acids. Germline CDR1 is MGHRA and CDR2 is YSYEKL. This CDR3 reads CASSLSIPNEKLFF. CDR3 coding DNA: TGCGCCAGCAGCCTCAGTATCCCTAATGAAAAACTGTTTTTT.

CDR3 sequence reads: CSVTASGGAEQFF. The CDR3 region has the DNA TGCAGCGTCACTGCTAGCGGGGGGGCTGAGCAGTTCTTC. This chain uses TRBV29-1 with TRBJ2-1; 12 nucleotides line up with TRBD2. CDR3 length: 13 amino acids. Germline trimming cut 6 bases from V and 9 bases from J; bases unmatched to any gene: 6. Germline CDR1 SQVTM, CDR2 ANQGSEA.

This clone was picked up a small number of times. CDR3 sequence reads: CASRDGQSANYGYTF. The CDR3, as DNA: TGTGCCAGTAGAGACGGACAGTCGGCTAACTATGGCTACACCTTC. The chain combines TRBV19 with TRBJ1-2, with D tentatively TRBD1 (6 bases). Deletions cut 6 bases from V and 0 bases from J, with 14 bases between. The germline gives CDR1 LNHDA, CDR2 SQIVND (reference sequence). The CDR3 is made up of 15 amino acids.

This sequence joins TRBV19 and TRBJ1-3; D ambiguous. V lost 2 bases, J lost 5 bases, and 13 bases lay in between. Germline V CDR1 and CDR2: LNHDA, SQIVND (reference sequence). This CDR3 is built from 15 residues. CDR3 DNA: TGTGCCAGTAGTATATCGAGGGAAAGGCGAAACACCATATATTTT. Encoded protein: CASSISRERRNTIYF.